Listed below are T cell receptor beta chains from one sample, sequenced in a study of control samples from healthy donors and cancer patients. TCRdb keeps only in-frame clones here, not all; method: immunoSEQ multiplex PCR. The repertoire consists of some 170,000 clones, with about 95% occurring once and the leading ten covering about 14%. The material sequenced was PBMCs. Receptor source: a man aged 55-75 years with colorectal cancer. Both conserved end residues are part of each CDR3. Each record gives: J gene, D gene, V gene, clone size, CDR3 DNA, CDR3 protein. The D gene is left open where the match is weak. The listing skips clone size in some rows; elsewhere it reads once, few, many or a size class.

>TRBJ1-2|TRBD1|TRBV27|once
TGTGCCAGCAGTCCAGGGGACAGGGCCAGCACTAACTATGGCTACACCTTC
CASSPGDRASTNYGYTF
>TRBJ2-7|NA|TRBV7-9|once
TGTGCCAGCAGCTTCAGCCAGGACGCCTACGAGCAGTACTTC
CASSFSQDAYEQYF
>TRBJ1-1|NA|TRBV5-6|NA
TGTGCCAGCAGCTTTTACTCCTTCGGGGCTGGGAACACTGAAGCTTTCTTT
CASSFYSFGAGNTEAFF
>TRBJ1-2|TRBD1|TRBV5-1|few
TGCGCCAGCAGCGCGCCGGGACAGAAAAACTATGGCTACACCTTC
CASSAPGQKNYGYTF
>TRBJ1-1|NA|TRBV6-2/TRBV6-3|NA
TGTGCCAGCAGTTACAATGTTCTGGGGAAAGCTTTCTTT
CASSYNVLGKAFF
>TRBJ1-4|NA|TRBV25-1|NA
TGTGCCAGCAGTGCAAGACGCGCAACTAATGAAAAACTGTTTTTT
CASSARRATNEKLFF
>TRBJ2-1|NA|TRBV19|NA
TGTGCCAGTAGTATTACGGGGCCAGTCCATGAGCAGTTCTTC
CASSITGPVHEQFF
>TRBJ1-1|NA|TRBV3-1/TRBV3-2|NA
TGTGCCAGCAGCGCAAACAGTAATGAAGCTTTCTTT
CASSANSNEAFF
>TRBJ1-2|NA|TRBV29-1|NA
TGCAGCGTTGAAGATCTCGGGGGCTACACCTTC
CSVEDLGGYTF
>TRBJ1-2|NA|TRBV27|once
TGTGCCAGCAGAGGTACAGGGAGGGGTGGCTACACCTTC
CASRGTGRGGYTF
>TRBJ2-2|TRBD2|TRBV3-1/TRBV3-2|NA
TGTGCCAGCAGAATTGTCGGGAGGAGCGGGGAGCTGTTTTTT
CASRIVGRSGELFF
>TRBJ2-1|TRBD2|TRBV9|once
TGTGCCAGCAGCGTAGCCAGCGGGGACTCCGACACCTACAATGAGCAGTTCTTC
CASSVASGDSDTYNEQFF
>TRBJ2-6|TRBD1|TRBV6-6|NA
TGTGCCAGCAGTCGACAGGGGCAGAACATTGGGGCCAACGTCCTGACTTTC
CASSRQGQNIGANVLTF
>TRBJ2-1|NA|TRBV27|NA
TGTGCCAGCAGTTCGGGACTTATCCGGAACAATGAGCAGTTCTTC
CASSSGLIRNNEQFF
>TRBJ1-5|NA|TRBV11-2|few
TGTGCCAGCAGCTCCGGGGAGGGCAATCAGCCCCAGCATTTT
CASSSGEGNQPQHF
>TRBJ2-1|NA|TRBV12-3/TRBV12-4|once
TGTGCCAGCAGTTTAAGGGCAGACAATGAGCAGTTCTTC
CASSLRADNEQFF
>TRBJ2-5|NA|TRBV10-2|once
TGCGCCAGCAGTGAGTGGGGCAGCCAAGAGACCCAGTACTTC
CASSEWGSQETQYF
>TRBJ2-5|NA|TRBV11-2|NA
TGTGCCAGCAGCTTAGCGGCTTATCAAGAGACCCAGTACTTC
CASSLAAYQETQYF
>TRBJ2-5|TRBD2|TRBV7-7|few
TGTGCCAGCAGCTTACTAGCGGGGGGGCGAGAGACCCAGTACTTC
CASSLLAGGRETQYF
>TRBJ2-7|NA|TRBV6-2/TRBV6-3|NA
TGTGCCAGCAGTTACGACAGCTCAGGGACCTACGAGCAGTACTTC
CASSYDSSGTYEQYF
>TRBJ2-1|NA|TRBV6-2/TRBV6-3|once
TGTGCCAGCAGTATCCCTAGGGTCTACAATGAGCAGTTCTTC
CASSIPRVYNEQFF
>TRBJ2-5|TRBD2|TRBV5-1|once
TGCGCCAGCAGCCTTAGCGGGGGGGCCCCAGAGACCCAGTACTTC
CASSLSGGAPETQYF
>TRBJ2-7|NA|TRBV12-3/TRBV12-4|NA
TGTGCCAGCAGCCAAGGGGTCCTCGAGCAGTACTTC
CASSQGVLEQYF
>TRBJ1-1|NA|TRBV27|NA
TGTGCCAGCAGTTCAACCGACAAAATGAACACTGAAGCTTTCTTT
CASSSTDKMNTEAFF
>TRBJ2-7|TRBD2|TRBV6-5|NA
TGTGCCAGCATTAAGCGGGGGGCCCACGAGCAGTACTTC
CASIKRGAHEQYF
>TRBJ2-5|NA|TRBV20-1|NA
TGCAGTGCTAGTGGCAAGGGTTTGCAAGAGACCCAGTACTTC
CSASGKGLQETQYF
>TRBJ2-5|TRBD1|TRBV18|NA
TGTGCCAGCTCACTTTTCCGACAGGGCCAAGAGACCCAGTACTTC
CASSLFRQGQETQYF
>TRBJ2-7|TRBD1|TRBV19|NA
TGTGCCAGTAGTGCGAACCGGGACAGGGCCGAGCAGTACTTC
CASSANRDRAEQYF
>TRBJ2-5|TRBD1|TRBV25-1|NA
TGTGCCAGCAGTGAGTGGGGACAGCGAAATCAAGAGACCCAGTACTTC
CASSEWGQRNQETQYF
>TRBJ1-5|NA|TRBV27|NA
TGTGCCAGCAGTTTGAGATACGGCAATCAGCCCCAGCATTTT
CASSLRYGNQPQHF
>TRBJ1-2|NA|TRBV27|once
TGTGCCAGCAGTTTATCGCCCAGGATCTATGGCTACACCTTC
CASSLSPRIYGYTF
>TRBJ1-1|NA|TRBV30|NA
TGTGCCTTAGCCCACAGGGAGGAGGCTTTCTTT
CALAHREEAFF
>TRBJ1-1|NA|TRBV27|NA
TGTGCCAGCAGTTTATGGGCTGCAAATATCGGCACTGAAGCTTTCTTT
CASSLWAANIGTEAFF
>TRBJ2-3|NA|TRBV21-1|NA
TGTGCCAGCAAAATCCGGACAGGGCACACAGATACGCAGTATTTT
CASKIRTGHTDTQYF
>TRBJ2-3|TRBD2|TRBV4-3|NA
TGCGCCAGCAGCCAAGAGGCACTAGCGGGGAACACAGATACGCAGTATTTT
CASSQEALAGNTDTQYF
>TRBJ2-3|NA|TRBV7-2|NA
TGTGCCAGCAGCCTCGGACAACACACAGATACGCAGTATTTT
CASSLGQHTDTQYF
>TRBJ1-2|NA|TRBV19|NA
TGTGCCAGTAGTATCGCGGGCTCCAACTATGGCTACACCTTC
CASSIAGSNYGYTF
>TRBJ2-1|NA|TRBV2|NA
TGTGCCAGCAGTGAAGGTCTAGCCGGGGGCAATGAGCAGTTCTTC
CASSEGLAGGNEQFF
>TRBJ1-1|NA|TRBV10-3|NA
TGTGCCACCAGGGGGAACACTGAAGCTTTCTTT
CATRGNTEAFF
>TRBJ1-3|NA|TRBV3-1/TRBV3-2|NA
TGTGCCAGCAGCCAAGAGGGTACAGCTGGAAACACCATATATTTT
CASSQEGTAGNTIYF
>TRBJ2-2|TRBD1|TRBV5-4|NA
TGTGCCAGCAGTAGGACAGGGGCCACCGGGGAGCTGTTTTTT
CASSRTGATGELFF
>TRBJ1-5|TRBD1|TRBV28|NA
TGTGCCAGCAGTAGACAGGGCGGCAATCAGCCTCAGCATTTT
CASSRQGGNQPQHF
>TRBJ2-2|TRBD1|TRBV7-9|NA
TGTGCCAGCAGCTCGGGGAAGACAGGGGGCGACGGGGAGCTGTTTTTT
CASSSGKTGGDGELFF
>TRBJ2-5|NA|TRBV19|NA
TGTGCCAGTAGTATATGGGGGACCCAGTACTTC
CASSIWGTQYF
>TRBJ1-6|NA|TRBV24-1|once
TGTGCCACCAGTGACCGGGACAAGGGGAATTCACCCCTCCACTTT
CATSDRDKGNSPLHF
>TRBJ1-3|NA|TRBV3-1/TRBV3-2|few
TGTGCCAGCAGCCAAGTGGGCTGGTTGGCCACTGGAAACACCATATATTTT
CASSQVGWLATGNTIYF
>TRBJ2-7|TRBD1|TRBV27|NA
TGTGCCAGCAGTGTGGACAGGGTGGACAGGGAGCAGTACTTC
CASSVDRVDREQYF